The next 14 T cell receptor beta chains were all read from a single sample in a study of CD8 T cells in cerebrospinal fluid in Alzheimer's disease. TCRdb reprocessed the 10x single-cell sequencing reads, with one entry per CDR3 protein and no DNA. This table lists over a thousand distinct CDR3 sequences. Sequences were obtained from cerebrospinal fluid. The origin of the receptors is a human donor with mild cognitive impairment.

This rearrangement joins TRBV19 to TRBJ2-6; TCRdb's D gene call, TRBD1, goes unchecked for lack of DNA. The CDR3 runs to 15 residues. CDR1 and CDR2 (germline): LNHDA, SQIVND (reference sequence). CDR3 loop: CASSIAPGSWVVLTF.

This clonotype is called medium-sized (0.01 to 0.1%) based on its frequency. The J gene is TRBJ1-2, the V gene TRBV27; no DNA is available, so the TRBD1 call from TCRdb remains unchecked. Germline CDR1 is MNHEY and CDR2 is SMNVEV (reference sequence). This CDR3 spans 15 amino acids. The CDR3 region is CASSLTGQGRYGYTF.

This chain connects TRBV4-1 to TRBJ2-7. Per the germline V gene, CDR1 is MGHRA and CDR2 is YSYEKL. CDR3 length: 14 residues. CDR3 sequence reads: CASSQDSQPYEQYF.

Its frequency marks this clonotype as medium-sized (0.01 to 0.1%). The chain joins TRBV5-5 to TRBJ2-2. Germline V gives CDR1 SGHKS, CDR2 YYEKEE (reference sequence). The length of the CDR3 is 12 residues. The CDR3 spells CASSSHTGELFF.

This clonotype is classed as large by frequency. The V call is TRBV7-9, the J call TRBJ2-3; TCRdb indicates TRBD2, and absent DNA this call remains unverified. Germline V lookup: CDR1 SEHNR, CDR2 FQNEAQ (reference sequence). This CDR3 contains 14 residues. The CDR3 sequence is CASSLGETTDTQYF. The entire variable domain, with the rest obtained from reference TRBV7-9 and TRBJ2-3, is as follows: DTGVSQNPRHKITKRGQNVTFRCDPISEHNRLYWYRQTLGQGPEFLTYFQNEAQLEKSRLLSDRFSAERPKGSFSTLEIQRTEQGDSAMYLCASSLGETTDTQYFGPGTRLTVL.

V gene TRBV7-2 combines with J gene TRBJ1-6. This CDR3 is 15 amino acids long. The germline V gene has CDR1 SGHTA and CDR2 FQGNSA. The CDR3 here is CASSPVILPGSPLHF.

Judged by frequency, this clonotype is medium-sized. This chain connects TRBV5-1 to TRBJ1-6. This CDR3 region has 13 residues. Germline CDR1 SGHRS, CDR2 YFSETQ. Here the CDR3 reads CATSSGVNSPLHF.

This clonotype is identified as medium-sized from frequency. The V and J genes are TRBV9 and TRBJ2-1; there is no DNA to check the TCRdb D call of TRBD1. The V gene's germline CDR1 is SGDLS and CDR2 YYNGEE. The CDR3 is 15 residues long. CDR3 in amino acids: CASSSTGHTTNEQFF.

Measured by frequency, this clonotype is medium-sized (0.01 to 0.1%). The chain has TRBV12-3 or TRBV12-4 and TRBJ2-1; TCRdb proposes TRBD2, but this gene call is untestable without DNA. This CDR3 has 14 residues. The CDR3 region is CASGRDSWGNEQFF.

According to its frequency, this clonotype is large (0.1 to 1%). The chain joins TRBV6-2 or TRBV6-3 to TRBJ2-3; the TCRdb D gene call, TRBD1, has no DNA to confirm it. This CDR3 is built from 13 residues. Per germline, CDR1 MNHEY and CDR2 SVGEGT. The CDR3 is CASSVEGPDTQYF.

This clonotype shows up as medium-sized (0.01 to 0.1%) by frequency. The genes are TRBV29-1 and TRBJ2-1. The CDR3 totals 13 residues. The germline V gene has CDR1 SQVTM and CDR2 ANQGSEA. The CDR3 is CSVAMMGSNEQFF.

This clonotype is classed as medium-sized by frequency. The rearrangement links TRBV6-5 to TRBJ1-1; there is no DNA to check the TCRdb D call of TRBD1. Germline CDR1 and CDR2: MNHEY and SVGAGI. CDR3 length: 17 residues. The CDR3 here is CASSTRGSVGENTEAFF.

According to its frequency, this clonotype is medium-sized. J is TRBJ1-6 and V is TRBV4-3. Per germline, CDR1 LGHNA and CDR2 YSLEER. The CDR3 consists of 14 residues. Here the CDR3 reads CASSQERGLSPLHF.

V and J are TRBV28 and TRBJ2-1; TCRdb outputs TRBD1, but without DNA this stays unchecked. This CDR3 comprises 19 residues. The germline V gene has CDR1 MDHEN and CDR2 SYDVKM. The CDR3 loop is CASSSPGQGTLLSYNEQFF.